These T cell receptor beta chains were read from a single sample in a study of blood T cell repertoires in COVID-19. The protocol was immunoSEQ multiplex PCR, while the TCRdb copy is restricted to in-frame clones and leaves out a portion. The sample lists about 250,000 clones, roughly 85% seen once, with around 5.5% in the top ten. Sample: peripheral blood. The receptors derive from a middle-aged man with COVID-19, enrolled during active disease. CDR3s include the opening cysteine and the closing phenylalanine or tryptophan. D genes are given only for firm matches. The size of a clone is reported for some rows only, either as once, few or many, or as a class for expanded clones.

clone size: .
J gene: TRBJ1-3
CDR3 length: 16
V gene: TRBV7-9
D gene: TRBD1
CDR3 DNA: TGTGCCAGCAGGACATCCGGGACAGCCTCTGGAAACACCATATATTTT
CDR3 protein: CASRTSGTASGNTIYF

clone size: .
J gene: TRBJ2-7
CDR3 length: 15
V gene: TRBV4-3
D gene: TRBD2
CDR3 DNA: TGCGCCAGCAGCCCCCAGAAAGCGGGGAACTACGAGCAGTACTTC
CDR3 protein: CASSPQKAGNYEQYF

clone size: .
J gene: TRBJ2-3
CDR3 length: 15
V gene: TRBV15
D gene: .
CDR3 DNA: TGTGCCACCAGCAGAGACAGAATTAGCACAGATACGCAGTATTTT
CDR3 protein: CATSRDRISTDTQYF

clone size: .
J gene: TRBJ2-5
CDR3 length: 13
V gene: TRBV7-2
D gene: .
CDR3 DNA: TGTGCCAGCAGCTTATCATTAGCGGAGACCCAGTACTTC
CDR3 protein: CASSLSLAETQYF

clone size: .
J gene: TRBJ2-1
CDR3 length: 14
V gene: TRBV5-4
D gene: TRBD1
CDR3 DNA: TGTGCCAGCAGCTTAAAACAGGGGAACAATGAGCAGTTCTTC
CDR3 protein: CASSLKQGNNEQFF

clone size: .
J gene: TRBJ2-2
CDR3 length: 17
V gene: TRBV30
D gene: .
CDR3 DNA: TGTGCCTGGTCCCGACTCCTGACAGTTACAAACACCGGGGAGCTGTTTTTT
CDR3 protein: CAWSRLLTVTNTGELFF

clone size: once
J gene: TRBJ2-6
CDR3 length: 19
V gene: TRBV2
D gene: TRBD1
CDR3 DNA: TGTGCCAGCAGTGAATCTGAGACAGGGGATGGCTCTGGGGCCAACGTCCTGACTTTC
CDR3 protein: CASSESETGDGSGANVLTF

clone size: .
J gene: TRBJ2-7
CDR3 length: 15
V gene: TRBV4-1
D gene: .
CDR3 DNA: TGCGCCAGCAGCCAAGTTCAGGGGCCCCGCTACGAGCAGTACTTC
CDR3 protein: CASSQVQGPRYEQYF

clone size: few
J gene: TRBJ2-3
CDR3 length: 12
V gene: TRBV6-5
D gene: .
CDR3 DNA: TGTGCCAGCAGTTATATCACAGATACGCAGTATTTT
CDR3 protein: CASSYITDTQYF

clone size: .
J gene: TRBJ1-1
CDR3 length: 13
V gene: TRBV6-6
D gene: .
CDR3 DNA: TGTGCCAGCTTAGACACGCGGAACACTGAAGCTTTCTTT
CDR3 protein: CASLDTRNTEAFF

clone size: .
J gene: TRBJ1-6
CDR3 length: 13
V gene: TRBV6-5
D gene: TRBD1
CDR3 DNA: TGTGCCAGCAGCCGGGACAGTTATTCACCCCTCCACTTT
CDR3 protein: CASSRDSYSPLHF

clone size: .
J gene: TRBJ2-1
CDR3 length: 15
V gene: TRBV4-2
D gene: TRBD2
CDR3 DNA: TGTGCCAGCAGCCAGTCGGCGGGGGGGCCTGTTGAGCAGTTCTTC
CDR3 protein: CASSQSAGGPVEQFF

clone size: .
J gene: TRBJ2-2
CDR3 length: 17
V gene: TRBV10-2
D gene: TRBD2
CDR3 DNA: TGCGCCAGCAGTGTACTAGCGGGGGGTGCGAACACCGGGGAGCTGTTTTTT
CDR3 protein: CASSVLAGGANTGELFF

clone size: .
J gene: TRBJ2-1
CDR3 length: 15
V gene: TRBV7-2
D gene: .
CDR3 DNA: TGTGCCAGCAGCTTAATCGGGGGGCAGTACAATGAGCAGTTCTTC
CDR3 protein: CASSLIGGQYNEQFF

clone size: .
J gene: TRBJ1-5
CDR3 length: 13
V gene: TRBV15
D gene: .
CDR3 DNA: TGTGCCACCAGCCTAACAGGCAATCAGCCCCAGCATTTT
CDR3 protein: CATSLTGNQPQHF

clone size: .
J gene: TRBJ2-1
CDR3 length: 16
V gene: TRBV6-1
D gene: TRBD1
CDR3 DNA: TGTGCCAGCAGTGAAGGACAGGGGGTTGTTGGAAATGAGCAGTTCTTC
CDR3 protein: CASSEGQGVVGNEQFF

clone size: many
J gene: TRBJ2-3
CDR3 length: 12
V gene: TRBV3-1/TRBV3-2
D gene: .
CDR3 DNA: TGTGCCAGCGCATATGGCGGGGATACGCAGTATTTT
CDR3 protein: CASAYGGDTQYF

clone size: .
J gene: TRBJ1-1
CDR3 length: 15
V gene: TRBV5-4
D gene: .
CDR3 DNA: TGTGCCAGCAGCTTGGTTCTCGGGGTAAGCACTGAAGCTTTCTTT
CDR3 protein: CASSLVLGVSTEAFF

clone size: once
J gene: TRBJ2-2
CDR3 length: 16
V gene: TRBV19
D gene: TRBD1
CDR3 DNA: TGTGCCAGTAGGGACAGGGAAGGGGGTGTTACCGGGGAGCTGTTTTTT
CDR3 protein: CASRDREGGVTGELFF

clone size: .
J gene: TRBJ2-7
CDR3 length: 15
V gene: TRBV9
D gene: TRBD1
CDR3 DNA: TGTGCCAGCAGCCAAGCCGGGACAGCTATCTACGAGCAGTACTTC
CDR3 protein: CASSQAGTAIYEQYF

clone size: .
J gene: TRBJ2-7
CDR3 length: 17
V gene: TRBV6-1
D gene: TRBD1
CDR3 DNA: TGTGCCAGCAGTGAAGCCGGGACAGGGGGCCCCAGAGGGGAGCAGTACTTC
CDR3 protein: CASSEAGTGGPRGEQYF

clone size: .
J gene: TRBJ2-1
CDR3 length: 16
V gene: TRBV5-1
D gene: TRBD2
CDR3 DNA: TGCGCCAGCAGCTTAGGACTAGCGGGGACGTACAATGAGCAGTTCTTC
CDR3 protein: CASSLGLAGTYNEQFF

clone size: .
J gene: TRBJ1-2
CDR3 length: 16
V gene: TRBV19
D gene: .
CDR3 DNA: TGTGCCAGTAGTATAGAGGGGACAAACCCCTCCTATGGCTACACCTTC
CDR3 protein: CASSIEGTNPSYGYTF

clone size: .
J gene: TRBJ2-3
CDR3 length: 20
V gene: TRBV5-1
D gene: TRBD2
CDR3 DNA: TGCGCCAGCAGCTCGGGTATCCTAGCGGGGGGCCCGACTAGCACAGATACGCAGTATTTT
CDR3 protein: CASSSGILAGGPTSTDTQYF